This TCR beta chain emerged from a study of T cells in Graves' hyperthyroidism and ophthalmopathy. Worth noting for this clonotype: Its antigen is not identified.

Study-wide results and limits: Blood held most thyroid clonotypes expanded above 0.001 frequency.

The germline V gene encodes CDR1 DFQATT and CDR2 SNEGSKA (reference sequence). The V and J ends lost 0 bases and 8 bases, in that order; junction bases with no gene match: 11. This CDR3 is 15 amino acids long. What was amplified from RNA transcripts were TCR beta CDR3 regions. The HTBI set primed first-round TCR CDR3 RT-PCR. TCRdb re-called the multiplex PCR reads with MiXCR, one entry per CDR3 protein. The sample contains some 420,000 distinct CDR3 sequences, around 13% of which appear only once. Sequenced input: blood. The clonotype comes from a woman aged 18 to 35 with Graves' hyperthyroidism. The chain links TRBV20-1 to TRBJ1-1; 8 positions agree with TRBD1. The CDR3 here is CSARELGTGPSEAFF. The DNA for the CDR3 is TGCAGTGCTAGAGAGCTCGGGACAGGCCCTTCCGAAGCTTTCTTT.